The 3 T cell receptor beta chains listed next were all sequenced from one sample in a study of OX40 agonist ivuxolimab in advanced cancers. Only in-frame clones appear in the TCRdb table, and some are missing; sequencing was by immunoSEQ multiplex PCR. The sample has over 85,000 clones, around nine tenths seen once. Sequencing used CD4+ or CD8+ T cells sorted from blood, obtained in a trial of the OX40 agonist ivuxolimab. All receptors come from an adult with an advanced solid tumor such as melanoma, head and neck, liver or kidney cancer.

Comment on this clone: One junction end disagrees with the germline gene, perhaps due to a read error. V is TRBV6-1 and J is TRBJ2-2; D is undetermined. The CDR3 has 11 amino acids. CDR1 and CDR2 from the germline V gene are MNHNS and SASEGT. The CDR3 here is CASRNPGELFF. Here the CDR3 DNA reads TGTGCCAGCAGGAACCCCGGGGAGCTGTTTTTT.

Only one count was recorded for this clone. This chain uses TRBV7-2 with TRBJ2-3, with D possibly being TRBD1 (6 bases). Trimming removed 6 bases at V and 3 bases at J, with 10 bases between. The germline CDR1 and CDR2 sequences are SGHTA and FQGNSA. This CDR3 comprises 13 residues. CDR3 protein: CASRSRGTDTQYF. The DNA for the CDR3 is TGTGCCAGCAGGAGCAGGGGAACAGATACGCAGTATTTT.

The chain carries TRBV18 and TRBJ2-3; 9 positions agree with TRBD2. The junction had 5 bases not matched to a gene; V was cut back by 1 base and J by 3 bases. The CDR3 is 16 amino acids. Germline V gives CDR1 KGHSH, CDR2 LQKENI. The CDR3 is CASSPRAGGLTDTQYF. The DNA of the CDR3 is TGTGCCAGCTCACCACGCGCGGGAGGGCTGACAGATACGCAGTATTTT. Together with reference TRBV18 and TRBJ2-3, the CDR3 gives the full variable domain: NAGVMQNPRHLVRRRGQEARLRCSPMKGHSHVYWYRQLPEEGLKFMVYLQKENIIDESGMPKERFSAEFPKEGPSILRIQQVVRGDSAAYFCASSPRAGGLTDTQYFGPGTRLTVL.